The sequence of this T cell receptor beta chain was determined in a study of blood T cells in healthy people across ages. V was shortened by 7 bases and J by 7 bases, with 20 bases between the two germline ends. Per the germline V gene, CDR1 is SGHTA and CDR2 is FQGNSA. The CDR3 runs 14 residues. Next came a second PCR, run for about 6 to 12 cycles, which used a sample-barcoded 5' primer along with a J-beta primer mix. MiXCR, run by TCRdb on the 5' RACE reads, gives a single entry per CDR3 protein. This sample carries about 400,000 distinct CDR3 sequences, 52% of them seen once, and the ten largest clones take around 50%. The extraction recovered at least 5.5 micrograms of total RNA per sample. This clonotype was seen only a few times.

V and J are TRBV7-2 and TRBJ2-7, with D perhaps matching TRBD1 or TRBD2 (5 bases each). This receptor was identified in a man aged 55 to 69 in good health. Sequenced sample: blood. CDR3 residues: CASTASLAGIEQYF. DNA for the CDR3: TGTGCCAGCACCGCCTCGCTAGCAGGGATAGAGCAGTACTTC.